Following are 3 T cell receptor beta chains from one sample sequenced in a study of T cells in Graves' hyperthyroidism and ophthalmopathy. What was amplified from RNA transcripts were TCR beta CDR3 regions. Using the HTBI primer set, a first-round RT-PCR was run on the TCR CDR3. TCRdb re-called the multiplex PCR reads through MiXCR, storing one row per CDR3 protein. This table has more than 550,000 distinct CDR3 sequences, approximately 18% appearing once. The sequencing input was blood. Receptors were obtained from a woman aged 45-65 years with Graves' hyperthyroidism that later progressed to Graves' ophthalmopathy.

This clonotype was observed a few times. Here the CDR3 DNA reads TGTGCCATCAGTGAGATCGGCTTGCTGGGCAGGGGTAACGAGCAGTACTTC. Translating gives CAISEIGLLGRGNEQYF. This sequence joins TRBV10-3 and TRBJ2-7, with D perhaps matching TRBD1 (6 bases). The CDR3 sequence is 17 residues long. Trimming removed 2 bases at V and 5 bases at J, with 22 bases between. Germline lookup yields CDR1 ENHRY and CDR2 SYGVKD.

CDR3 DNA sequence: TGCGCCAGCAGTGAGTTTCTAGCGGGAACGTACAATGAGCAGTTCTTC. Its protein is CASSEFLAGTYNEQFF. The genes are TRBV10-2 and TRBJ2-1; 9 bases map to TRBD2. V was clipped by 1 base and J by 4 bases; unmatched bases: 5. Germline assignment: CDR1 WSHSY and CDR2 SAAADI. There are 16 residues in the CDR3.

This clonotype was counted at least ten times. The V gene is TRBV2, the J gene TRBJ2-3; 8 bases fit TRBD2. The CDR3 runs to 18 residues. Germline V gene lookup returns CDR1 SNHLY and CDR2 FYNNEI. With 2 bases clipped from V and 4 bases from J, the junction kept 14 bases outside the gene matches. CDR3 residues: CASSEPDSAGAAADTQYF. DNA for the CDR3: TGTGCCAGCAGTGAACCGGACTCAGCGGGGGCGGCTGCAGATACGCAGTATTTT.